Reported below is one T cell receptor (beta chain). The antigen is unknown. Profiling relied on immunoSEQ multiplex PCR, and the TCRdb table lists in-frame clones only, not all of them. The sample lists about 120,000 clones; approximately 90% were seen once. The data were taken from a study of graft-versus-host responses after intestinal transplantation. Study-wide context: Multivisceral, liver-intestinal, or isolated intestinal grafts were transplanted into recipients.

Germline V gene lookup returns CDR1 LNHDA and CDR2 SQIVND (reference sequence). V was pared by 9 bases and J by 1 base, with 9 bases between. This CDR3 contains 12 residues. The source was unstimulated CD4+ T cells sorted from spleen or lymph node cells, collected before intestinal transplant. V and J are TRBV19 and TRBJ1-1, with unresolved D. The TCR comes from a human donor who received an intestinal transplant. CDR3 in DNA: TGTGCCAGCCAGAGGCGGAACACTGAAGCTTTCTTT. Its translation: CASQRRNTEAFF. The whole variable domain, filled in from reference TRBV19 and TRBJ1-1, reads DGGITQSPKYLFRKEGQNVTLSCEQNLNHDAMYWYRQDPGQGLRLIYYSQIVNDFQKGDIAEGYSVSREKKESFPLTVTSAQKNPTAFYLCASQRRNTEAFFGQGTRLTVV.